This T cell receptor beta chain was recovered during a study of molecular identifiers for immune sequencing clone quantification. Germline V gives CDR1 MGHRA, CDR2 YSYEKL. The CDR3 has 19 amino acids. Trimming took 0 bases from V and 0 from J; bases not matched to a gene: 7. TCRdb called the PCR reads again in MiXCR, with one record for every CDR3 protein. The sample lists 460,000 or so distinct CDR3 sequences; about a quarter were seen once. The chain recombines TRBV4-1 with TRBJ2-6; TRBD1 matches 8 bases. The sequence was obtained from a human donor in good health. Some libraries in this study had Jurkat cell RNA spiked in. The specimen was naive CD8+ T cells from blood, with Jurkat cell RNA spiked in. Subset denoted: FACS-sorted CD8+CD4-CCR7+CD45RA+ naive T cells. The CDR3 reads CASSQDRTGLGSGANVLTF. The CDR3 bases are TGCGCCAGCAGCCAAGATAGGACAGGGTTAGGCTCTGGGGCCAACGTCCTGACTTTC.